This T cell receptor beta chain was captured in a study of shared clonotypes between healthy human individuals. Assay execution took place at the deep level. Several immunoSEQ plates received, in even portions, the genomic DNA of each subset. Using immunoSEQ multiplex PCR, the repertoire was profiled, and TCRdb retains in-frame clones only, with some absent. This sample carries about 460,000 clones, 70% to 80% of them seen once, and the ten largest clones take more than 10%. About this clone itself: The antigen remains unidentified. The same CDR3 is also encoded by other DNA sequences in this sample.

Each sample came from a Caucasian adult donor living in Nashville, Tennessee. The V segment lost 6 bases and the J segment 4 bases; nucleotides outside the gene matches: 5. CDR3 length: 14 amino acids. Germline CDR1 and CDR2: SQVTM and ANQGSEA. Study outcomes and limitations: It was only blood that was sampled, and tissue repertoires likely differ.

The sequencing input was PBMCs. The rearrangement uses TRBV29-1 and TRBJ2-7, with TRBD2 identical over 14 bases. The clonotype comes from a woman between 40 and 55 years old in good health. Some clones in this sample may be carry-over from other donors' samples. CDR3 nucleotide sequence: TGCAGCGTGGGAGGGACTAGCGGGAGTTACGAGCAGTACTTC. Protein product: CSVGGTSGSYEQYF.